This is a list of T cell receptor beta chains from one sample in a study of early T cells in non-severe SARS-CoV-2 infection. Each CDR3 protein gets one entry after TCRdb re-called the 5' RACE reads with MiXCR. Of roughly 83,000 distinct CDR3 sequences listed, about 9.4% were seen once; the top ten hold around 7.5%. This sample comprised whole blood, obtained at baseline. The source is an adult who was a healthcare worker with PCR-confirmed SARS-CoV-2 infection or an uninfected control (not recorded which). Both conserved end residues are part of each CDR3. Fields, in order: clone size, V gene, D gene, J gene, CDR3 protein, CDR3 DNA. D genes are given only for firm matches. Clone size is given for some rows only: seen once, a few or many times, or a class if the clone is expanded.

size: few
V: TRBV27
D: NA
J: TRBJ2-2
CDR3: CASRVGTNTGELFF
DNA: TGTGCCAGCAGAGTGGGCACGAACACCGGGGAGCTGTTTTTT

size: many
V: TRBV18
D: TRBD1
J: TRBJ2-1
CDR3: CASSPGTGVPNEQFF
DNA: TGTGCCAGCTCACCAGGGACAGGGGTACCCAATGAGCAGTTCTTC

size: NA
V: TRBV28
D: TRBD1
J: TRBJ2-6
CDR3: CASSLQGAPGANVLTF
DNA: TGTGCCAGCAGTTTACAGGGGGCTCCTGGGGCCAACGTCCTGACTTTC

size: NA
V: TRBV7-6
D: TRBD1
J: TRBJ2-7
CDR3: CASSKTGLVYEQYF
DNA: TGTGCCAGCAGCAAGACAGGGTTGGTCTACGAGCAGTACTTC

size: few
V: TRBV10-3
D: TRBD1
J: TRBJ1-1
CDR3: CAIRDRDHTEAFF
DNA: TGTGCCATCAGAGACAGGGATCACACTGAAGCTTTCTTT

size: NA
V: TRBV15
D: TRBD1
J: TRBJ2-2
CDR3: CATSNYRGAGELFF
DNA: TGTGCCACCAGCAATTACAGGGGAGCCGGGGAGCTGTTTTTT

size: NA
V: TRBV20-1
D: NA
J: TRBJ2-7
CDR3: CSAGRRGASGEQYF
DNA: TGCAGTGCAGGACGGAGAGGGGCCTCGGGAGAGCAGTACTTC

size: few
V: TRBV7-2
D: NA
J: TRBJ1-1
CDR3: CASSLDAGLNTEAFF
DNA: TGTGCCAGCAGCTTAGACGCAGGATTGAACACTGAAGCTTTCTTT

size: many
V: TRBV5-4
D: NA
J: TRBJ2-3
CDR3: CASSLKVGGSTADTQYF
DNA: TGTGCCAGCAGCTTGAAAGTTGGAGGGAGTACGGCCGATACGCAGTATTTT

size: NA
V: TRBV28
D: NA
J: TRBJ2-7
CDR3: CASRAGSTGVEQYF
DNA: TGTGCCAGCAGGGCCGGGTCCACTGGGGTCGAGCAGTACTTC

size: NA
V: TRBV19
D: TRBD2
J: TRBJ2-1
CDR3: CASSTGTSGAVDEQFF
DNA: TGTGCCAGTAGTACGGGGACTAGCGGGGCGGTGGATGAGCAGTTCTTC

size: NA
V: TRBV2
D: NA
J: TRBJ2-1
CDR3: CASPLGLQQFF
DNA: TGTGCCAGCCCCCTAGGTTTGCAGCAGTTCTTC

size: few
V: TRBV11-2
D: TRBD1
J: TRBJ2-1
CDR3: CASSWDRGSEQFF
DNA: TGTGCCAGCAGCTGGGACAGGGGTTCTGAGCAGTTCTTC

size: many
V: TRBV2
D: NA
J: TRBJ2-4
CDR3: CASSGVQFGAKNIQYF
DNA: TGTGCCAGCAGTGGCGTGCAGTTTGGTGCCAAAAACATTCAGTACTTC

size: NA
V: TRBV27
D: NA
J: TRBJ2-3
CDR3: CASSPTSSGTQYF
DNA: TGTGCCAGCAGTCCGACGTCGAGCGGGACGCAGTATTTT

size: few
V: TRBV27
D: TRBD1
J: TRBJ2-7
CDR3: CASSSSGTGGYEQYF
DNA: TGTGCCAGCAGTTCGTCCGGGACAGGGGGCTACGAGCAGTACTTC

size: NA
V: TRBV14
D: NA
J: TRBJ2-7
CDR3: CASSPHARSYEQYF
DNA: TGTGCCAGCAGCCCCCATGCGCGCTCCTACGAGCAGTACTTC

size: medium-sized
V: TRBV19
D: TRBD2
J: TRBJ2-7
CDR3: CASSINLAGAAYEQYF
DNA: TGTGCCAGTAGTATAAACCTAGCGGGAGCAGCCTACGAGCAGTACTTC

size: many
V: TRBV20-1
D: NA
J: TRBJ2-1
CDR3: CSARERESSYNEQFF
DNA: TGCAGTGCTCGAGAACGGGAGAGCTCCTACAATGAGCAGTTCTTC

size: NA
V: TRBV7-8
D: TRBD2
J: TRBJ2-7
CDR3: CASSPASGVSYEQYF
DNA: TGTGCCAGCAGCCCGGCTAGCGGGGTCTCCTACGAGCAGTACTTC

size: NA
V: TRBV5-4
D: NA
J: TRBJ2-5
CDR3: CASSTRGDRRETQYF
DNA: TGTGCCAGCAGCACTAGGGGCGACAGGAGGGAGACCCAGTACTTC

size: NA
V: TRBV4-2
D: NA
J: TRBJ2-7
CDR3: CASSQDMNLREQYF
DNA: TGTGCCAGCAGCCAAGATATGAACCTCCGCGAGCAGTACTTC

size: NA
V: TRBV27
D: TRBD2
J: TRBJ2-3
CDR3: CASSLFIAGGGTDTQYF
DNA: TGTGCCAGCAGTTTATTCATAGCGGGAGGGGGCACAGATACGCAGTATTTT

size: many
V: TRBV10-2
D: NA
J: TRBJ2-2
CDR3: CASRGVGELFF
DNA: TGCGCCAGCAGGGGCGTCGGGGAGCTGTTTTTT

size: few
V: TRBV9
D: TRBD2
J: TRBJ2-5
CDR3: CASSVGLAGMADQETQYF
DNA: TGTGCCAGCAGCGTAGGACTAGCGGGAATGGCGGACCAAGAGACCCAGTACTTC

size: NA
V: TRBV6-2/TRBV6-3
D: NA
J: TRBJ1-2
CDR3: CASTDRSYGYTF
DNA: TGTGCCAGCACCGACAGGTCCTATGGCTACACCTTC

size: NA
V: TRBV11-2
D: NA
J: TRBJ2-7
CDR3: CASSPRAAANEQYF
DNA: TGTGCCAGCAGCCCGAGGGCGGCAGCTAACGAGCAGTACTTC

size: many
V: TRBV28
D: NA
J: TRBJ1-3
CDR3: CASSPHRTAGNTIYF
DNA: TGTGCCAGCAGTCCGCACCGGACAGCGGGAAACACCATATATTTT

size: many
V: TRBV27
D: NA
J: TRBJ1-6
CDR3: CASGKGQPNSPLHF
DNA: TGTGCCTCGGGGAAAGGCCAACCTAATTCACCCCTCCACTTT

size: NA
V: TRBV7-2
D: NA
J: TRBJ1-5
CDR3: CASSPRSNQPQHF
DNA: TGTGCCAGCAGCCCGAGGAGCAATCAGCCCCAGCATTTT

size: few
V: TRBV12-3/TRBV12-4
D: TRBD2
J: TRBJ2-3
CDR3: CASSSGLAGRGDTQYF
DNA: TGTGCCAGCAGCTCCGGACTAGCGGGAAGGGGAGATACGCAGTATTTT

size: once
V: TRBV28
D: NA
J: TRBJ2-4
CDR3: CASSPLSEPLLVGKNIQYF
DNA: TGTGCCAGCAGCCCCTTGAGCGAACCCTTGTTGGTAGGCAAAAACATTCAGTACTTC

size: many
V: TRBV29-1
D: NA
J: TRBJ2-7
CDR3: CSVEWNPPREQYF
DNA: TGCAGCGTTGAATGGAACCCCCCGCGCGAGCAGTACTTC

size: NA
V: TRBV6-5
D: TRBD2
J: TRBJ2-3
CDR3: CASSYSGLATDTQYF
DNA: TGTGCCAGCAGTTACTCGGGACTAGCGACAGATACGCAGTATTTT

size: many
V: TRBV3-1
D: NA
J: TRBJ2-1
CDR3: CASSQMSRAGEQFF
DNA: TGTGCCAGCAGCCAAATGAGCAGGGCCGGTGAGCAGTTCTTC

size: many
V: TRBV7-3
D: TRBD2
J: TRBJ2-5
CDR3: CASSLGAGGETQYF
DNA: TGTGCCAGCAGCTTAGGTGCGGGAGGAGAGACCCAGTACTTC

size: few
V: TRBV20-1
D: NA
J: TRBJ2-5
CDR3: CSARGVQVAGQETQYF
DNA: TGCAGTGCTAGAGGGGTCCAGGTGGCGGGCCAAGAGACCCAGTACTTC

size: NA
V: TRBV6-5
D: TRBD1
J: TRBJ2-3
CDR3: CASNKQGAGADTQYF
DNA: TGTGCCAGCAACAAACAGGGGGCAGGCGCAGATACGCAGTATTTT

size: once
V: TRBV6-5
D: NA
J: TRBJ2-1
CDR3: CASSYGGDYNEQFF
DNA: TGTGCCAGCAGTTACGGCGGGGACTACAATGAGCAGTTCTTC

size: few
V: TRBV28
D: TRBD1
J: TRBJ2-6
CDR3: CASRGQGVSGANVLTF
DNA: TGTGCCAGCAGAGGACAGGGCGTCTCTGGGGCCAACGTCCTGACTTTC

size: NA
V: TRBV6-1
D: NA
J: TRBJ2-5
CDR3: CASSEVSLETQYF
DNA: TGTGCCAGCAGTGAAGTAAGCCTGGAGACCCAGTACTTC

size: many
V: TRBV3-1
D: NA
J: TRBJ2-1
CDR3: CASSQGIYEQFF
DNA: TGTGCCAGCAGCCAAGGAATATATGAGCAGTTCTTC

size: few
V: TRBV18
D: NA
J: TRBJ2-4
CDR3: CASSPDRTAGPIQYF
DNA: TGTGCCAGCTCACCCGACCGGACGGCGGGGCCCATTCAGTACTTC

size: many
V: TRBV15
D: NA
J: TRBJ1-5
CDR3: CATSKGDGGHQPQHF
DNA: TGTGCCACCAGCAAGGGGGACGGAGGGCATCAGCCCCAGCATTTT

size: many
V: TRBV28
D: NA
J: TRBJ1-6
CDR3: CASSLGSGVSPLHF
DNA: TGTGCCAGCAGTTTAGGTTCGGGGGTTTCACCCCTCCACTTT

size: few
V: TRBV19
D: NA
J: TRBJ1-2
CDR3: CASSAGLYGYTF
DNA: TGTGCCAGTAGTGCGGGACTCTACGGCTACACCTTC

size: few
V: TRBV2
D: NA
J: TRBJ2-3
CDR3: CASSEARAPDTQYF
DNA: TGTGCCAGCAGTGAAGCGCGGGCCCCAGATACGCAGTATTTT

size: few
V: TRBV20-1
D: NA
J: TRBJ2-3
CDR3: CSARVATWGDTQYF
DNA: TGCAGTGCTAGGGTGGCTACATGGGGGGATACGCAGTATTTT

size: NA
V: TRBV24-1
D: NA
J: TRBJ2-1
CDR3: CATSDSDAEYNEQFF
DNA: TGTGCCACCAGTGATTCGGACGCGGAATACAATGAGCAGTTCTTC

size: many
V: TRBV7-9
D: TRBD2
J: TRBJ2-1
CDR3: CASSLRELMYNEQFF
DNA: TGTGCCAGCAGCTTGCGGGAGTTGATGTACAATGAGCAGTTCTTC

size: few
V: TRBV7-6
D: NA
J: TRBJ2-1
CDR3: CASSSSAGIEQFF
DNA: TGTGCCAGCAGTTCATCGGCAGGAATTGAGCAGTTCTTC

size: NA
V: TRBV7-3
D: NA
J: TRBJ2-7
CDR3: CASSPTGLSNEQYF
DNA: TGTGCCAGCAGCCCCACCGGGTTATCCAACGAGCAGTACTTC